This T cell receptor (beta chain) comes out of a study of cytomegalovirus exposure and HLA in healthy donors. As concerns this clone: Its antigen is still unknown.

This CDR3 is built from 11 residues. The V end was cut by 7 bases, the J end by 2 bases, with 3 bases between. Germline values: CDR1 SNHLY, CDR2 FYNNEI. In the PCR, 60 Vbeta and 13 Jbeta primers were used. Repertoires were generated with immunoSEQ multiplex PCR, while TCRdb's copy carries only in-frame clones and drops some. In the table there are around 200,000 clones, roughly 80% of which are singletons. Donors likely had unrecorded immune exposures despite being nominally healthy when sampled. General study points: Most TCR sequences were seen very rarely across donors, but some public TCRs occurred in many. The classifier was said to identify cytomegalovirus status with high specificity and sensitivity. Donors were assumed by presence/absence analyses to have roughly uniform sequencing depth.

This TCR was sampled from a boy younger than 18 in good health and CMV-seronegative. Input material: PBMCs. The chain recombines TRBV2 with TRBJ2-1; D remains unclear. CDR3 nucleotides: TGTGCCAGCAACACCTACAATGAGCAGTTCTTC. Translating gives CASNTYNEQFF. Together with reference TRBV2 and TRBJ2-1, the CDR3 gives the full variable domain: EPEVTQTPSHQVTQMGQEVILRCVPISNHLYFYWYRQILGQKVEFLVSFYNNEISEKSEIFDDQFSVERPDGSNFTLKIRSTKLEDSAMYFCASNTYNEQFFGPGTRLTVL.